This TCR beta chain was sequenced for a study of graft-versus-host responses after intestinal transplantation. The V end lost 6 bases, the J end lost 5 bases, and 8 bases lay between the germline ends. CDR1 is MDHEN, CDR2 SYDVKM, per germline. The CDR3 is made up of 11 amino acids. The repertoire was sequenced with immunoSEQ multiplex PCR; TCRdb's copy has only in-frame clones and lacks some. The data contain approximately 9,000 clones, about 32% of them singletons. In this sample, this clone turned up a few times. The TCR sequence derives from a human patient who received an intestinal transplant. Sequences were derived from alloreactive CD4+ T cells from a mixed lymphocyte reaction culture, sampled before intestinal transplant. This sample's subset: CFSE-low proliferating T cells sorted from approximately six-day pre-transplant mixed lymphocyte reaction (GvH or HvG direction). The rearrangement links TRBV28 to TRBJ2-7, with D unresolved. Here the CDR3 reads CASREQDEQYF. CDR3 sequence (DNA): TGTGCCAGCAGAGAACAAGACGAGCAGTACTTC.